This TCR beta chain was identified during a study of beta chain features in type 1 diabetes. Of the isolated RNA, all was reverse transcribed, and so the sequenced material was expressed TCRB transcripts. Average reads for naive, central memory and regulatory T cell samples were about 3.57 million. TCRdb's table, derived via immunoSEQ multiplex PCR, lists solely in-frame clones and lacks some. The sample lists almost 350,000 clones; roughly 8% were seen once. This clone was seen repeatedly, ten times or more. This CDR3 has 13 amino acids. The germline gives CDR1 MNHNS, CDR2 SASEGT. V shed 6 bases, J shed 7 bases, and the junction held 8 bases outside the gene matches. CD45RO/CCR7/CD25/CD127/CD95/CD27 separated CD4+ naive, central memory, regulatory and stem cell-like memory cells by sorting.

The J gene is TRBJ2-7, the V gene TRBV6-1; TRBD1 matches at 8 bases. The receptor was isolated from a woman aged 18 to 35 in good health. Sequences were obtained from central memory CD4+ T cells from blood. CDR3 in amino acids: CASRVHTGGEQYF. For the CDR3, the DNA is TGTGCCAGCAGGGTACATACAGGGGGGGAGCAGTACTTC.